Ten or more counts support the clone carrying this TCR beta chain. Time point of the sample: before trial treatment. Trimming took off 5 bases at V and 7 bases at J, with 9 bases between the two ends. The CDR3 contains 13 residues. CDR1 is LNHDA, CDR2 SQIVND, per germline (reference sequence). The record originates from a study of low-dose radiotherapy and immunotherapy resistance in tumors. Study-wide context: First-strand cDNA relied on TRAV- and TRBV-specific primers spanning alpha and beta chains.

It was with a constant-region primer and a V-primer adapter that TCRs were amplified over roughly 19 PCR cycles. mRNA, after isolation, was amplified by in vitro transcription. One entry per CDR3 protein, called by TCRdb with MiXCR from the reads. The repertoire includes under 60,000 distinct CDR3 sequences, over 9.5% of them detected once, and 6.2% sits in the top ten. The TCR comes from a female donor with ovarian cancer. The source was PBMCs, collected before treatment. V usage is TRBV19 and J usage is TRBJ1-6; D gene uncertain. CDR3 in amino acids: CASSPQGNSPLHF. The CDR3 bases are TGTGCCAGTAGTCCCCAAGGGAATTCACCCCTCCACTTT.